Shown below are 18 T cell receptor beta chains from a single sample sequenced in a study of blood T cell repertoires in COVID-19. The protocol was immunoSEQ multiplex PCR, while the TCRdb copy is restricted to in-frame clones and leaves out a portion. The sample records some 190,000 clones, roughly three quarters being singletons. Sequenced material: PBMCs or T cells enriched from blood (not recorded which). The receptors shown here come from a woman aged 50 to 65 with acute COVID-19.

The chain is built from TRBV18 and TRBJ2-1; TRBD2 agrees at 10 bases. This CDR3 is built from 16 residues. Germline loops: CDR1 KGHSH, CDR2 LQKENI. V was clipped by 1 base and J by 8 bases; unmatched bases: 8. Here the CDR3 reads CASSPRQRGGGDEQFF. CDR3 coding DNA: TGTGCCAGCTCACCACGCCAGCGGGGGGGCGGGGATGAGCAGTTCTTC. The entire variable domain, with the rest obtained from reference TRBV18 and TRBJ2-1, is as follows: NAGVMQNPRHLVRRRGQEARLRCSPMKGHSHVYWYRQLPEEGLKFMVYLQKENIIDESGMPKERFSAEFPKEGPSILRIQQVVRGDSAAYFCASSPRQRGGGDEQFFGPGTRLTVL.

This chain connects TRBV7-9 to TRBJ1-1; D gene unclear. V lost 1 base and J 3 bases, leaving 12 bases between the germline ends. In germline, CDR1 is SEHNR, CDR2 FQNEAQ (reference sequence). CDR3 length equals 15 residues. DNA of the CDR3: TGTGCCAGCAGCTTAGTGATGGGAGCCGACACTGAAGCTTTCTTT. The encoded protein is CASSLVMGADTEAFF.

This rearrangement joins TRBV2 to TRBJ1-3, with D perhaps matching TRBD1 (6 bases). Trimming took off 5 bases at V and 0 bases at J, with 17 bases between the two ends. This CDR3 region has 17 residues. Germline V CDR1 and CDR2: SNHLY, FYNNEI. The CDR3: CASSYQGGVTSGNTIYF. The CDR3 nucleotides read TGTGCCAGCAGTTACCAAGGGGGGGTTACCTCTGGAAACACCATATATTTT.

This clone was recorded a few times. This sample also contains other DNA sequences that code for the same CDR3. This rearrangement joins TRBV7-9 to TRBJ1-1, with D perhaps matching TRBD1 (6 bases). V gave up 11 bases and J gave up 1 base, with 26 bases separating them. Looked up from germline, CDR1 is SEHNR and CDR2 is FQNEAQ (reference sequence). The CDR3 is 17 residues long. CDR3 amino acids: CALEGGARLFSNTEAFF. DNA of the CDR3: TGTGCCCTCGAAGGGGGGGCTAGGCTGTTTTCGAACACTGAAGCTTTCTTT.

The J gene is TRBJ2-7, the V gene TRBV7-2, with 8 nucleotides matching TRBD2. The CDR3 contains 13 residues. The germline V gene has CDR1 SGHTA and CDR2 FQGNSA. V trimming: 6 bases; J trimming: 3 bases; junction bases outside the gene matches: 4. The CDR3 loop reads CASSHGGGYEQYV. In DNA, the CDR3 is TGTGCCAGCAGTCACGGGGGGGGCTACGAGCAGTACGTC.

This rearrangement joins TRBV5-4 to TRBJ2-2, with D perhaps matching TRBD1 (7 bases). The germline CDR1 and CDR2 sequences are SGHNT and YYREEE (reference sequence). Trimming pared 1 base from V and 3 bases from J, leaving 10 bases between. This CDR3 has 15 residues. CDR3 DNA: TGTGCCAGCAGCTTGTCAGGGGGGTACACCGGGGAGCTGTTTTTT. Its protein product is CASSLSGGYTGELFF.

The CDR3 bases are TGTGCCAGCTCAATAGGACAGGACCGCCCCTACGAGCAGTACGTC. This encodes CASSIGQDRPYEQYV. This chain links TRBV18 with TRBJ2-7; 7 bases are shared with TRBD1. V lost 5 bases, J lost 2 bases, and 9 bases stayed unmatched. Germline loops: CDR1 KGHSH, CDR2 LQKENI. This CDR3 region has 15 residues.

This clone has just a few counts. The genes are TRBV29-1 and TRBJ1-1, with TRBD1 as a possible D gene (6 bases). Germline V gene sequence: CDR1 SQVTM, CDR2 ANQGSEA. V lost 3 bases, J lost 0 bases, and 17 bases lay in between. The CDR3 has 16 residues. This CDR3 is CSVEMIMDSLNTEAFF. The DNA of the CDR3 is TGCAGCGTTGAGATGATAATGGACAGCTTGAACACTGAAGCTTTCTTT.

V and J are TRBV5-1 and TRBJ2-5, with 10 nucleotides matching TRBD2. This CDR3 region has 15 residues. Germline V CDR1 and CDR2: SGHRS, YFSETQ. The V and J ends lost 4 bases and 5 bases, in that order; junction bases with no gene match: 8. DNA of the CDR3: TGCGCCAGCAGCCCCCCTAGCGGGGGTGGGGAGACCCAGTACTTC. Protein: CASSPPSGGGETQYF.

The chain uses TRBV28 and TRBJ2-7; 9 positions agree with TRBD1. Germline assignment: CDR1 MDHEN and CDR2 SYDVKM. V gave up 3 bases and J gave up 6 bases; unmatched junction bases: 3. This CDR3 contains 13 residues. As DNA, the CDR3 is TGTGCCAGCAGTTTCGGGACAGGGATCGAGCAGTACGTC. Its protein is CASSFGTGIEQYV.

This chain connects TRBV24-1 to TRBJ1-2; weak D call: TRBD1 (5 bases). There are 13 residues in the CDR3. The V gene's germline CDR1 is KGHDR and CDR2 SFDVKD. V was pared by 6 bases and J by 5 bases, with 12 bases between. CDR3 loop: CATSTPGGYGYTF. The DNA of the CDR3 is TGTGCCACCAGTACCCCGGGGGGGTATGGCTACACCTTC.

This chain joins TRBV18 and TRBJ1-5, with D possibly matching TRBD1 (5 bases). CDR3 size: 15 residues. Germline CDR1 is KGHSH and CDR2 is LQKENI. V lost 4 bases and J 1 base, leaving 11 bases between the germline ends. CDR3 nucleotides: TGTGCCAGCTCACGAGACAGTAGCAGCAATCAGCCCCAGCATTTT. This translates into CASSRDSSSNQPQHF.

The chain joins TRBV19 to TRBJ1-5, with D perhaps matching TRBD1 (5 bases). Deletions cut 2 bases from V and 1 base from J, with 15 bases between. Germline V gene sequence: CDR1 LNHDA, CDR2 SQIVND (reference sequence). The length of the CDR3 is 17 residues. The CDR3 DNA sequence: TGTGCCAGTAGTATATTGGAGGGGAGGGGAAGCAATCAGCCCCAGCATTTT. Its translation: CASSILEGRGSNQPQHF.

V and J are TRBV29-1 and TRBJ1-2, with 10 bases lining up with TRBD1. Germline CDR1 is SQVTM and CDR2 is ANQGSEA. The CDR3 is 13 residues long. V was pared by 5 bases and J by 6 bases, with 6 bases of the junction left unmatched. CDR3 residues: CSVNPTGGHGYTF. The CDR3 bases are TGCAGCGTTAATCCGACAGGGGGCCATGGCTACACCTTC.

This chain connects TRBV6-5 to TRBJ1-1; 7 positions agree with TRBD1. Germline V gene data show CDR1 as MNHEY and CDR2 as SVGAGI. J was trimmed by 6 bases and V by 7 bases; bases with no gene match: 8. This CDR3 has 13 residues. This CDR3 reads CASKWDSNAEAFF. CDR3 coding DNA: TGTGCCAGCAAATGGGACAGTAACGCTGAAGCTTTCTTT.

V is TRBV18 and J is TRBJ1-4; 8 nucleotides align to TRBD1. Germline CDR1 is KGHSH and CDR2 is LQKENI. CDR3 length: 15 amino acids. Germline trimming cut 3 bases from V and 3 bases from J; bases unmatched to any gene: 3. The chain's CDR3 is CASSPGTGPNEKLFF. Written as DNA, the CDR3 is TGTGCCAGCTCACCTGGGACAGGCCCTAATGAAAAACTGTTTTTT.

This chain connects TRBV30 to TRBJ2-3; TRBD2 matches 10 bases. Trimming removed 8 bases from V and 3 bases from J; junction bases left unmatched: 14. This CDR3 has 16 residues. The germline CDR1 and CDR2 sequences are GTSNPN and SVGIG (reference sequence). CDR3 residues: CAGDWRASGGTDTQYF. CDR3 nucleotide sequence: TGTGCCGGAGATTGGCGGGCTAGCGGGGGAACAGATACGCAGTATTTT.

The chain uses TRBV27 and TRBJ2-1; 8 positions agree with TRBD2. This CDR3 is 15 amino acids long. Unmatched junction bases numbered 14, after V lost 8 bases and J lost 8 bases. CDR1 is MNHEY and CDR2 is SMNVEV in the germline V gene (reference sequence). In DNA, the CDR3 is TGTGCCAGCCCCCCCCATGGTAGCGGGGCCGATGAGCAGTTCTTC. It yields the protein CASPPHGSGADEQFF.